A selection of T cell receptor beta chains follows, all from one sample in a study of graft-versus-host responses after intestinal transplantation. The antigens these receptors bind are not known. The assay was immunoSEQ multiplex PCR, and TCRdb's table has in-frame clones only and misses some. The data show roughly 28,000 clones, roughly 80% seen once. The sample consisted of unstimulated CD4+ T cells sorted from spleen or lymph node cells, taken before intestinal transplant. These receptors all stem from a human donor who received an intestinal transplant. Each CDR3 is given with its conserved first and last residue. Clone size is not always given. Where it is, it says once, few, many or a class for expanded clones.

V	size	J	CDR3
TRBV9	NA	TRBJ2-1	CASSVALGRGVLEQFF
TRBV6-5	NA	TRBJ1-4	CACRASSNEKLFF
TRBV13	NA	TRBJ2-2	CASSSRRTSGRGTGELFF
TRBV5-6	once	TRBJ1-1	CASALRTANTEAFF
TRBV29-1	NA	TRBJ1-2	CSVEVRASYGYTF
TRBV23-1	once	TRBJ2-2	CASSRGTGGPGELFF
TRBV28	NA	TRBJ1-1	CASRPLQGSFTEAFF
TRBV6-1	NA	TRBJ2-2	CASRRLFNTGELFF
TRBV29-1	few	TRBJ1-1	CSAMNRDREGKTEAFF
TRBV6-5	NA	TRBJ1-5	CASSEGGVPYQPQHF
TRBV2	NA	TRBJ2-7	CASNWGTSGRAYEQYF
TRBV7-9	NA	TRBJ2-7	CASSSDLYEQYF
TRBV19	NA	TRBJ1-1	CASSITGNTEAFF
TRBV27	few	TRBJ2-5	CPGREDSGRGETQYF
TRBV7-2	NA	TRBJ2-7	CASSWTASYEQYF
TRBV19	NA	TRBJ2-7	CASRKAGTGAYEQYF
TRBV5-5	NA	TRBJ1-1	CASSQGNTEAFF
TRBV19	NA	TRBJ1-4	CASSISIGQGFEKLFF
TRBV6-5	NA	TRBJ2-7	CASSYFQDASREQYF
TRBV9	NA	TRBJ1-2	CASSGPSNYGYTF
TRBV4-2	NA	TRBJ2-3	CASSQGPGTSGSGPDTQYF
TRBV6-5	NA	TRBJ1-5	CASSYSSGDQPQHF
TRBV19	NA	TRBJ2-2	CASSPPGRGPGELFF
TRBV12-5	NA	TRBJ1-1	CASGWTRGGNTEAFF
TRBV18	once	TRBJ1-3	CASSPAEGGSGNTIYF
TRBV4-1	few	TRBJ2-2	CASREKGAGGELFF
TRBV29-1	NA	TRBJ2-7	CSARSSYEQYF
TRBV5-6	NA	TRBJ2-7	CASSAGTGGAGEQYF
TRBV2	few	TRBJ1-2	CASSETLGYTF
TRBV2	NA	TRBJ1-2	CASSEADERLYTF
TRBV7-3	NA	TRBJ2-7	CASSPDSHYEQYF
TRBV7-2	NA	TRBJ2-1	CASSFGTSVYNEQFF
TRBV5-4	NA	TRBJ1-2	CASSLGTKGYGYTF
TRBV10-3	NA	TRBJ1-2	CAISDRDYGYTF
TRBV5-4	NA	TRBJ1-2	CASSLGTGTYGYTF
TRBV7-6	NA	TRBJ1-6	CASSLATENSPLHF
TRBV11-3	NA	TRBJ2-2	CASSGTPTGELFF
TRBV6-6	NA	TRBJ2-7	CASRKLQASPYEQYF
TRBV6-5	few	TRBJ1-2	CASSYSVHQGDYGYTF
TRBV2	NA	TRBJ2-2	CASGPENGELFF
TRBV11-2	NA	TRBJ2-7	CASSLEAGVSSYEQYF
TRBV7-2	NA	TRBJ2-1	CASSPSGGPYNEQFF
TRBV2	few	TRBJ2-2	CASSSTGELFF
TRBV10-3	NA	TRBJ1-1	CASGPSNTEAFF
TRBV19	NA	TRBJ2-3	CASSLTSGRTDTQYF
TRBV6-1	NA	TRBJ1-2	CASSDGPWANYGYTF